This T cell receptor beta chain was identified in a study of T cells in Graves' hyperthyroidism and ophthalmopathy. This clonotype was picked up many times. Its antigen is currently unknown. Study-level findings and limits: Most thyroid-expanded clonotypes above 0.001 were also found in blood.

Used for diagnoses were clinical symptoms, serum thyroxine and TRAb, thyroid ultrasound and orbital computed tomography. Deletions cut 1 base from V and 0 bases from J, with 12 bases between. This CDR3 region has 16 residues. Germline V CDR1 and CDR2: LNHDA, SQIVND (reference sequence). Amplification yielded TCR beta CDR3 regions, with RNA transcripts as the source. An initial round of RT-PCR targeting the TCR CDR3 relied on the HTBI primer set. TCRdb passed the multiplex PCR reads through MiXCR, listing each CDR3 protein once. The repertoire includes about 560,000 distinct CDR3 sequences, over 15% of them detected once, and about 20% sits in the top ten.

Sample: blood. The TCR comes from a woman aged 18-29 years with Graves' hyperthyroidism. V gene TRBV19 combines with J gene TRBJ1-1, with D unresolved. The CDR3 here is CASSIVAQRMNTEAFF. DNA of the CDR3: TGTGCCAGTAGTATAGTGGCCCAACGTATGAACACTGAAGCTTTCTTT.